The 20 T cell receptor beta chains below come from one sample, sequenced in a study of blood T cell repertoires in COVID-19. Sequencing was performed with immunoSEQ multiplex PCR; in TCRdb, only in-frame clones are kept and a portion is missing. The data show 200,000 to 250,000 clones, around 90% seen once. Sequencing was done on a sample of PBMCs or T cells enriched from blood (not recorded which). These receptor sequences come from a man aged 25-45 years who had been exposed to COVID-19.

This chain links TRBV15 with TRBJ1-2, with a weak D call TRBD1 (6 bases). V gave up 1 base and J gave up 8 bases, with 17 bases separating them. CDR1 is LNHNV, CDR2 YYDKDF, per germline (reference sequence). This CDR3 spans 15 amino acids. The CDR3 DNA reads TGTGCCACCAGCAGAGCAAAGGGACAATCCGGCGGCTACACCTTC. Its protein product is CATSRAKGQSGGYTF.

The chain carries TRBV3-1 (or the pseudogene TRBV3-2) and TRBJ2-5; D gene ambiguous. Germline CDR1 and CDR2: LGHDT and YNNKEL (reference sequence). The CDR3 is 15 amino acids. With 0 bases removed from V and 4 bases from J, the gap between germline ends came to 12 bases. CDR3 in DNA: TGTGCCAGCAGCCAAGATAACGGTAGAGGAGAGACCCAGTACTTC. Translation gives CASSQDNGRGETQYF.

The V call is TRBV5-8, the J call TRBJ1-4, with D possibly TRBD1 on 6 matching bases. Looked up from germline, CDR1 is SGHTS and CDR2 is YDEGEE. The V end was cut by 4 bases, the J end by 8 bases, with 15 bases between. The CDR3 is 14 residues long. The CDR3 protein is CASSPGHPGEKLFF. In DNA, the CDR3 is TGTGCCAGCAGCCCGGGACACCCCGGGGAAAAACTGTTTTTT.

The chain has TRBV29-1 and TRBJ1-2; TRBD1 is a possible D gene (6 bases). CDR3 length: 15 amino acids. Trimming shortened V by 5 bases and J by 3 bases, and 19 bases separated the two germline ends. Germline assignment: CDR1 SQVTM and CDR2 ANQGSEA. CDR3 protein: CSVPTWGGAYYGYTF. As DNA, the CDR3 is TGCAGCGTTCCAACCTGGGGGGGCGCGTACTATGGCTACACCTTC. Combining the CDR3 with reference TRBV29-1 and TRBJ1-2 gives the whole variable domain SAVISQKPSRDICQRGTSLTIQCQVDSQVTMMFWYRQQPGQSLTLIATANQGSEATYESGFVIDKFPISRPNLTFSTLTVSNMSPEDSSIYLCSVPTWGGAYYGYTFGSGTRLTVV.

The chain carries TRBV7-9 and TRBJ2-1, with D perhaps matching TRBD2 (7 bases). The length of the CDR3 is 15 residues. Germline-derived CDR1 and CDR2 are SEHNR and FQNEAQ (reference sequence). Trimming shortened V by 0 bases and J by 4 bases, and 10 bases separated the two germline ends. CDR3 loop: CASSLAGGLYNEQFF. As DNA, the CDR3 is TGTGCCAGCAGCTTAGCGGGGGGGCTTTACAATGAGCAGTTCTTC.

The chain joins TRBV29-1 to TRBJ1-1, with D unclear. There are 11 residues in the CDR3. Deletions cut 4 bases from V and 7 bases from J, with 10 bases between. Germline values: CDR1 SQVTM, CDR2 ANQGSEA. The CDR3 DNA reads as TGCAGCGTTGCGGAACAGCTTGAAGCTTTCTTT. Translating gives CSVAEQLEAFF.

This chain connects TRBV27 to TRBJ2-7; TRBD1 matches 7 bases. Looked up from germline, CDR1 is MNHEY and CDR2 is SMNVEV (reference sequence). There are 13 residues in the CDR3. The junction had 6 bases not matched to a gene; V was cut back by 8 bases and J by 2 bases. The CDR3 reads CASGWDRTYEQYF. The CDR3, as DNA: TGTGCCAGCGGGTGGGACAGAACCTACGAGCAGTACTTC.

This chain links TRBV6-5 with TRBJ2-2; D gene uncertain. Trimming removed 3 bases at V and 5 bases at J, with 4 bases between. Germline assignment: CDR1 MNHEY and CDR2 SVGAGI. CDR3 length: 12 residues. CDR3 nucleotide sequence: TGTGCCAGCAGTTATCCAACCGGGGAGCTGTTTTTT. This encodes CASSYPTGELFF.

The chain joins TRBV30 to TRBJ1-3, with 10 positions matching TRBD1. V trimming: 2 bases; J trimming: 1 base; junction bases outside the gene matches: 8. Per the germline V gene, CDR1 is GTSNPN and CDR2 is SVGIG (reference sequence). The CDR3 covers 17 residues. The CDR3: CAWSSGDRGLSGNTIYF. The CDR3 region has the DNA TGTGCCTGGAGTTCGGGTGACAGGGGGCTTTCTGGAAACACCATATATTTT.

This clone was detected only a few times. The chain is built from TRBV5-6 and TRBJ1-1; the D is unclear. Looked up from germline, CDR1 is SGHDT and CDR2 is YYEEEE. V was trimmed by 3 bases and J by 5 bases, leaving 14 bases between them. This CDR3 is built from 14 residues. For the CDR3, the DNA is TGTGCCAGCAGCTCGTCGCCTCTGGAGACTGAAGCTTTCTTT. Protein product: CASSSSPLETEAFF.

This clone was picked up a small number of times. The rearrangement uses TRBV19 and TRBJ1-1, with TRBD1 as a possible D gene (6 bases). The CDR3 has 15 amino acids. Looked up from germline, CDR1 is LNHDA and CDR2 is SQIVND (reference sequence). V lost 10 bases and J lost 4, with 22 bases in between. The CDR3 spells CATNEKSARGTEAFF. The CDR3 coding sequence is TGTGCCACTAACGAGAAAAGCGCCAGGGGCACTGAAGCTTTCTTT.

V gene TRBV6-5 combines with J gene TRBJ2-2, with D possibly being TRBD2 (7 bases). This CDR3 comprises 15 residues. Germline values: CDR1 MNHEY, CDR2 SVGAGI. Trimming left V 7 bases short and J 8 bases short, with 20 bases between. As DNA, the CDR3 is TGTGCCAGCAATCCGGCCGGGGGGCCTTTTGGGGAGCTGTTTTTT. The encoded protein is CASNPAGGPFGELFF.

The chain joins TRBV6-2 or TRBV6-3 to TRBJ2-5, with D hard to call. This CDR3 has 13 amino acids. The V end lost 0 bases, the J end lost 5 bases, and 7 bases lay between the germline ends. Germline V gives CDR1 MNHEY, CDR2 SVGEGT. For the CDR3, the DNA is TGTGCCAGCAGTTACTCGACGGAGGAGACCCAGTACTTC. This translates into CASSYSTEETQYF.

The genes are TRBV3-1 (or the pseudogene TRBV3-2) and TRBJ1-1; D not resolved. The germline V and J ends were trimmed by 0 bases and 3 bases, with 5 bases remaining between them. This CDR3 comprises 13 residues. Germline values: CDR1 LGHDT, CDR2 YNNKEL (reference sequence). The CDR3 region is CASSQDTDTEAFF. CDR3 nucleotides: TGTGCCAGCAGCCAAGATACGGACACTGAAGCTTTCTTT.

The V and J genes are TRBV9 and TRBJ2-6; TRBD1 is a possible D gene (5 bases). CDR1 and CDR2 from the germline V gene are SGDLS and YYNGEE. CDR3 length: 18 residues. V shed 5 bases and J shed 0 bases, with 18 bases lying between them. CDR3 residues: CASSGGTTQGSGANVLTF. The CDR3 DNA follows: TGTGCCAGCAGTGGCGGCACTACCCAGGGCTCTGGGGCCAACGTCCTGACTTTC.

The chain combines TRBV19 with TRBJ2-1; D remains unclear. In germline, CDR1 is LNHDA, CDR2 SQIVND (reference sequence). The CDR3 consists of 14 residues. The V and J ends lost 7 bases and 5 bases respectively, with 15 bases between them. CDR3 amino acids: CASTAATLNNEQFF. For the CDR3, the DNA is TGTGCCAGTACTGCGGCAACGCTAAACAATGAGCAGTTCTTC.

This clone was detected once. The CDR3 loop reads CASSREPWGGQASYGYTF. The CDR3 DNA follows: TGTGCCAGCAGTCGCGAACCATGGGGAGGACAGGCCTCTTATGGCTACACCTTC. The chain couples TRBV6-6 to TRBJ1-2, with 7 nucleotides matching TRBD1. The CDR3 spans 18 residues. Trimming at V came to 5 bases and at J to 5 bases, leaving 20 bases not matched to a gene. Germline V gives CDR1 MNHNY, CDR2 SVGAGI (reference sequence).

This clone was detected a few times. The V gene is TRBV19, the J gene TRBJ2-3; no reliable D call. Germline V CDR1 and CDR2: LNHDA, SQIVND (reference sequence). The CDR3 length is 10 residues. CDR3 nucleotide sequence: TGTGTTTCCAGGACAGATACGCAGTATTTT. It specifies CVSRTDTQYF.

The chain carries TRBV25-1 and TRBJ2-3; TRBD2 agrees at 11 bases. CDR3 length: 16 residues. CDR1 MGHDK and CDR2 SYGVNS come from the germline V gene. Unmatched junction bases numbered 6, after V lost 5 bases and J lost 2 bases. CDR3 DNA: TGTGCCAGCAGTACTCTAGCGGGGGGATTCACAGATACGCAGTATTTT. Protein sequence: CASSTLAGGFTDTQYF.

This chain links TRBV10-3 with TRBJ2-7; D call uncertain. The CDR3 runs 14 residues. V lost 2 bases to trimming and J lost 0 bases, with 8 bases between them. CDR1 ENHRY and CDR2 SYGVKD come from the germline V gene. CDR3 sequence reads: CAISEPAGSYEQYF. The CDR3 coding sequence is TGTGCCATCAGTGAGCCCGCCGGCTCCTACGAGCAGTACTTC.